This TCR beta chain was captured in a study of T-cell reconstitution after alpha-beta-depleted transplantation in children. Findings and caveats of the study: Several hundred expanded graft clones reportedly supplied alpha-beta T cells about two months after transplant. Newly produced T cells mostly accounted for T-cell counts and diversity one year post-transplant.

The sample holds many counts of this clonotype. Its antigen is not known. Trimming cost V 4 bases and J 0 bases, with 7 bases left between them. This CDR3 spans 15 amino acids. Germline-derived CDR1 and CDR2 are LGHNA and YNFKEQ. Using unique molecular identifiers, the investigators prepared the TCRbeta library. TCRdb independently ran MiXCR on the PCR reads; one entry per CDR3 protein. The sample lists 250,000 or so distinct CDR3 sequences; under 9.5% were seen once. This clonotype originated in a male patient under 18 who had a stem cell transplant for acute lymphoblastic leukemia, so the T cells may come from the graft donor. The sequencing used PBMCs, mostly from graft donor cells, collected 180 days after TCRalphabeta/CD19-depleted stem cell transplant. V usage is TRBV4-2 and J usage is TRBJ2-6; no clear D. The CDR3 DNA reads TGTGCCAGCAGCCCTAAGTCCTCTGGGGCCAACGTCCTGACTTTC. Encoded protein: CASSPKSSGANVLTF.